A selection of T cell receptor beta chains follows, all from one sample in a study of cytomegalovirus exposure and HLA in healthy donors. Method: immunoSEQ multiplex PCR; TCRdb's copy keeps in-frame clones and lacks some. Of around 120,000 clones listed, approximately 81% were seen once; the top ten hold roughly 3.9%. Sequencing used PBMCs. These receptors all come from a woman younger than 45 in good health and CMV-seronegative. CDR3s leave out the opening cysteine and the closing phenylalanine or tryptophan. The order of the fields is V gene, J gene, CDR3 protein.

V gene: TRBV2
J gene: TRBJ1-5
CDR3 protein: ASSAFEGGGRQPQH

V gene: TRBV4-3
J gene: -
CDR3 protein: ASSQRVLGTLNYEQY

V gene: TRBV27
J gene: TRBJ2-1
CDR3 protein: ASRGAGATLPEF

V gene: TRBV5-4
J gene: TRBJ2-7
CDR3 protein: ASSFTGVDEQY

V gene: TRBV11-2
J gene: TRBJ1-4
CDR3 protein: ASSPGQGEKLF

V gene: TRBV2
J gene: TRBJ2-3
CDR3 protein: ASKKDSSSTDTQY

V gene: TRBV4-3
J gene: TRBJ2-7
CDR3 protein: ASSQDTAAPNSQY

V gene: TRBV5-1
J gene: TRBJ1-5
CDR3 protein: ASSLGLDSNQPQH

V gene: TRBV7-9
J gene: TRBJ2-5
CDR3 protein: ASSPWTASSVKETQY

V gene: TRBV5-1
J gene: TRBJ2-7
CDR3 protein: ASSRDYSYEQY

V gene: TRBV28
J gene: TRBJ2-2
CDR3 protein: ASHEGANTGELF

V gene: TRBV19
J gene: TRBJ2-1
CDR3 protein: ASGPWGGGIEQF

V gene: TRBV7-9
J gene: TRBJ2-7
CDR3 protein: ASSLQGAYEQY

V gene: TRBV30
J gene: TRBJ1-6
CDR3 protein: AWSVRVSSYNSPLH

V gene: TRBV7-9
J gene: TRBJ1-4
CDR3 protein: ASSLAPSNEKLF

V gene: TRBV25-1
J gene: TRBJ1-6
CDR3 protein: ASSDNSYNSPLH

V gene: TRBV27
J gene: TRBJ2-1
CDR3 protein: ASSLLGTGGSTDEQF

V gene: TRBV30
J gene: TRBJ2-7
CDR3 protein: AWSLRAPFGEQY

V gene: TRBV21-1
J gene: TRBJ2-3
CDR3 protein: ASSNLFLRLGARPAHTDTQY

V gene: TRBV28
J gene: TRBJ1-1
CDR3 protein: ASSDRLNTEAF

V gene: TRBV6-1
J gene: TRBJ2-7
CDR3 protein: ASSGIAGGNYEQY

V gene: TRBV27
J gene: TRBJ2-1
CDR3 protein: ASSTALEDEQF

V gene: TRBV19
J gene: -
CDR3 protein: ASSPPSSRGRHYEQY

V gene: TRBV6-1
J gene: TRBJ2-7
CDR3 protein: ASRGGAIPSYEQY

V gene: TRBV5-6
J gene: TRBJ2-5
CDR3 protein: ASSPGLAGEETQY